This TCR beta chain derives from a study of T cell responses to AZD1222 COVID-19 vaccine (dated by TCRdb to 2020 to 2023). With respect to the entire study: AZD1222 recipients with second doses at about 4 weeks or about 12 weeks were pooled, because spike-specific TCR depth and breadth did not differ between schedules. A total of more than 230 trial participants underwent TCR sequencing, of whom about 210 received two doses of AZD1222 and approximately 25 received two doses of the MenACWY control vaccine. Enrollment into the trials was organized by age into subgroups of 18-55, 56-69 and 70-plus years, and those subgroups contained approximately 150, 30 and 60 TCR-sequenced participants, respectively.

In light of the paper, this sample's time point label describes: baseline before first vaccination. Vaccinee samples came from UK trials COV001 and COV002, including a single-blind randomized controlled phase 2/3 trial of AZD1222 (ChAdOx1 nCoV-19) in healthy adults. Trial participant PBMC samples were collected at day 0 and day 28 after the second dose for TCRbeta chain sequencing. V loses 4 bases of germline sequence and J loses 4 bases, and the interval between the two ends is 11 bases. The CDR3 measures 13 amino acids from cysteine to phenylalanine. This entry keeps only the CDR3 DNA: 39 bases, framed from base 1. The full study reports these points: A significant rise in spike-specific TCR breadth and depth was observed after two AZD1222 doses relative to day 0 and relative to MenACWY recipients. Vaccine-associated CD4 TCRs spanned the whole spike protein, with dominant responses in regions 160-218 and 743-854. Conclusions about previously exposed vaccinees are limited because only five to seven AZD1222 recipients were SARS-CoV-2 seropositive at baseline. In the small 56-69-year group, the increase in depth fell short of significance, most likely because of low power. Because no day 14 peak-response samples were available, the repertoires could be characterized only after the peak T cell response. Most participants were white British and females outnumbered males, and the authors suggested that clonal diversity may have been underestimated. Reportedly, almost half of the unique spike-specific TCRs recognized epitopes lying outside the regions that are mutated in the B.1.351 and B.1.1.7 variants.

The CDR3 regions of human TCRbeta chains were analyzed by immunosequencing. The published analysis was carried out like this. TCRs in the repertoires were matched against a reference library of SARS-CoV-2-specific TCRs that had been generated with the MIRA antigen-specificity platform. Breadth was defined as the fraction of unique TCRs that were SARS-CoV-2-associated, and depth was defined as the fraction of total T cells that were SARS-CoV-2-associated. Using the MIRA data, each spike-specific TCR was mapped to the spike region that the TCR reacts to and placed in a CD4 or CD8 class. Log10-transformed breadth and depth values were compared by one-way ANOVA with Sidak's multiple comparisons tests. In its TCRdb copy, this immuneACCESS table keeps in-frame sequences only and misses some clones. Where compared with another copy, unresolved V genes explain less than half of these, and the others have no known cause. Clone size and V and J calls were adopted from that table, with D and trimming inferred from the DNA. The sample table holds about 190,000 clones, of which 90% to 95% were seen once. The leading ten clones occupy approximately 9.6% of the sample.

About this clone itself: The antigen it recognizes is unknown. No quality values exist for individual bases; no much larger clone is one base distant.

The rearranged chain carries TRBV12-3 or TRBV12-4 and TRBJ2-7; confidence is insufficient to name the D gene. The sequence was obtained from an adult in good health. The sample here was peripheral blood, taken on day 0 of AZD1222 vaccination. In nucleotides, the sequence is TGTGCCAGCAGTTCAGCGTTAGGGTACGAGCAGTACTTC. This sequence encodes CASSSALGYEQYF.